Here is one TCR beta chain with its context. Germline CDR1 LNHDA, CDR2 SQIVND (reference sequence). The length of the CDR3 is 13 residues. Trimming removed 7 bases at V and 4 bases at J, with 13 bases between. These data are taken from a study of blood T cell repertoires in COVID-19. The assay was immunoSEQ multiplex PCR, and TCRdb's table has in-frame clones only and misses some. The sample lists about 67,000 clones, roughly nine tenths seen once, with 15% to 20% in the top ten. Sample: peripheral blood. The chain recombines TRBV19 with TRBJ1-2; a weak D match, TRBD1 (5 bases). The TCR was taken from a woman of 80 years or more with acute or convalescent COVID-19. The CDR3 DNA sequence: TGTGCCAGTACCAACCAGGGAGGCTATGGCTACACCTTC. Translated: CASTNQGGYGYTF.